This T cell receptor beta chain was sequenced for a study of OX40 agonist ivuxolimab in advanced cancers. Across the whole study: Patients received the agonistic anti-OX40 (CD134) antibody ivuxolimab. Participants, approximately 80% male, averaged roughly 55 years of age, ranging from about 23 to 90. One patient with hepatocellular carcinoma and two with cutaneous melanoma, three in all, had partial responses.

This CDR3 is built from 14 residues. With V trimmed by 4 bases and J by 6 bases, 5 bases remained unmatched. Germline V gene data show CDR1 as LNHNV and CDR2 as YYDKDF (reference sequence). Study results and limitations: At 0.1 to 3.0 mg/kg and by week 6, clonal expansion occurred in CD4+ and CD8+ blood T cells.

Note on this clone: Its antigen is still unknown.

Clones were sequenced by immunoSEQ multiplex PCR, and TCRdb holds only the in-frame ones, with some missing. The sample includes over 50,000 clones, under 90% of them seen just once. This chain connects TRBV15 to TRBJ2-4; 8 nucleotides agree with TRBD1. This receptor was identified in an adult with an advanced solid tumor such as melanoma, head and neck, liver or kidney cancer. This sample comprised CD4+ or CD8+ T cells sorted from blood, obtained in a trial of the OX40 agonist ivuxolimab. The CDR3 spells CATSINRGANIQYF. CDR3 bases: TGTGCCACCAGCATCAACAGGGGGGCAAACATTCAGTACTTC. Supplemented by reference TRBV15 and TRBJ2-4, the full variable domain reads DAMVIQNPRYQVTQFGKPVTLSCSQTLNHNVMYWYQQKSSQAPKLLFHYYDKDFNNEADTPDNFQSRRPNTSFCFLDIRSPGLGDTAMYLCATSINRGANIQYFGAGTRLSVL.